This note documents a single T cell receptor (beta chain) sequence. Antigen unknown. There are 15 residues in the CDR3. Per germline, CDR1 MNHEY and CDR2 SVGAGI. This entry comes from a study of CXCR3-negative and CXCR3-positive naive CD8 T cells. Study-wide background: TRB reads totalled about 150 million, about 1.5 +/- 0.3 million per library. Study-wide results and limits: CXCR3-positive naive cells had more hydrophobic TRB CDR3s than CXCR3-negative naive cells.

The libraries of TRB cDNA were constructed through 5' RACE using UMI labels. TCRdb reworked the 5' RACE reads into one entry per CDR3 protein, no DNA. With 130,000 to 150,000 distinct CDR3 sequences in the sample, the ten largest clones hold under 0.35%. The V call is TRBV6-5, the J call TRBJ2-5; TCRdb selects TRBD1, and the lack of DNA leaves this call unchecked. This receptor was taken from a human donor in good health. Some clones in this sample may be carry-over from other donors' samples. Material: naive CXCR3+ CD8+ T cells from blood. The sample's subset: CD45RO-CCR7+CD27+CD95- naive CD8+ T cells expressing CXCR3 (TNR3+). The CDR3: CASSHNWGQQETQYF.